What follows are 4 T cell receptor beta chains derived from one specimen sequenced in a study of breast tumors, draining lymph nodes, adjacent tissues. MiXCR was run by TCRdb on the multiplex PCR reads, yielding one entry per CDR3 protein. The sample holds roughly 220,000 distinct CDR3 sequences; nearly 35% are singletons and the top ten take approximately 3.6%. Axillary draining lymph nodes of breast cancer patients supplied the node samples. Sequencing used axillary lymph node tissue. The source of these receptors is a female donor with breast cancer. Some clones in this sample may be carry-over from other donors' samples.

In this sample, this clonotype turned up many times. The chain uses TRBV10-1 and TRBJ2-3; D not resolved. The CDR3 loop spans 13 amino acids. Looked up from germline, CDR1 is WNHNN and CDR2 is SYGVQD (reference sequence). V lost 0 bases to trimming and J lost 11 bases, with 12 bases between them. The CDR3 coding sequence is TGCGCCAGCAGTGAGTCCCTGCTCGTAAGGCAGTATTTT. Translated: CASSESLLVRQYF.

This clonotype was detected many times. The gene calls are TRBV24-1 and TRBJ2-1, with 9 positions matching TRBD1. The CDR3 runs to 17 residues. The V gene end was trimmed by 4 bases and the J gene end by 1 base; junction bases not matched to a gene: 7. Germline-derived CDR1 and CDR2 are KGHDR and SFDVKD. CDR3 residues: CATSDRGDRGSYNEQFF. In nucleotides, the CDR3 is TGTGCCACCAGTGACCGCGGCGACAGGGGGTCCTACAATGAGCAGTTCTTC.

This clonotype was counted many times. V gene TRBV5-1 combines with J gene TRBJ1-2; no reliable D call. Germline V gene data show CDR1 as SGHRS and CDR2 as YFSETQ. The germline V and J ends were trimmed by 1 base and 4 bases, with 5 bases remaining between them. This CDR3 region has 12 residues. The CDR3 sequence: CASSLFGYGYTF. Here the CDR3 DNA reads TGCGCCAGCAGCTTGTTTGGCTATGGCTACACCTTC. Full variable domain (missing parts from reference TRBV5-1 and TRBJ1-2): KAGVTQTPRYLIKTRGQQVTLSCSPISGHRSVSWYQQTPGQGLQFLFEYFSETQRNKGNFPGRFSGRQFSNSRSEMNVSTLELGDSALYLCASSLFGYGYTFGSGTRLTVV.

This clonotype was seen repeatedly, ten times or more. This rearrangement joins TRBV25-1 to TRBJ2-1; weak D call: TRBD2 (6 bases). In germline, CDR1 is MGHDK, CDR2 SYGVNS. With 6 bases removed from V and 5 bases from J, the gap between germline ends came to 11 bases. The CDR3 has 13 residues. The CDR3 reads CASRGTGNNEQFF. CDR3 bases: TGTGCCAGCAGGGGGACTGGTAACAATGAGCAGTTCTTC.